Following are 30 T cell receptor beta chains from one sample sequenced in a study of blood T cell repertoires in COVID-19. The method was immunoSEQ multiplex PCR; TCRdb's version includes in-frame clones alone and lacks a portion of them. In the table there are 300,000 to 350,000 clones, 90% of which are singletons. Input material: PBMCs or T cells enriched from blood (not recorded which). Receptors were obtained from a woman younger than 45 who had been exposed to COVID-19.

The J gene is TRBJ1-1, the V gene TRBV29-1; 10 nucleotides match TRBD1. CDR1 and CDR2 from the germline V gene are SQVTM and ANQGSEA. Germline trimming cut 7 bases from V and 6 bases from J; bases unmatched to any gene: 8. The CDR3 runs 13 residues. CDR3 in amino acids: CSGGQGVGAEAFF. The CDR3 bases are TGCAGCGGTGGACAGGGGGTTGGCGCTGAAGCTTTCTTT.

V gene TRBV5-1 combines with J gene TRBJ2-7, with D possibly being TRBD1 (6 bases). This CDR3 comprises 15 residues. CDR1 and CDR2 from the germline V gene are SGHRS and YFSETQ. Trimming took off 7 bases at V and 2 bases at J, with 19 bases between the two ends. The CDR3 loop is CASRPVYRDTYEQYF. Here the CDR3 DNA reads TGCGCCAGCCGACCTGTGTACAGGGACACCTACGAGCAGTACTTC.

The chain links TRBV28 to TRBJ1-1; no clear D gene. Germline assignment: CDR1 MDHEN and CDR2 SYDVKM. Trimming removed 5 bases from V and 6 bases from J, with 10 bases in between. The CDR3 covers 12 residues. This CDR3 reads CASSQSIPEAFF. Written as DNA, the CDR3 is TGTGCCAGCAGTCAGTCCATTCCTGAAGCTTTCTTT.

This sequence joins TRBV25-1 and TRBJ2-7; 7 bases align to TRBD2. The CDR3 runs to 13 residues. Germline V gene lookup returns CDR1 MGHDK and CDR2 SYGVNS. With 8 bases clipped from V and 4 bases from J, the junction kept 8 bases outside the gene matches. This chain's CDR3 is CASRLAGSYEQYF. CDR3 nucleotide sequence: TGTGCCAGCCGACTAGCCGGATCATACGAGCAGTACTTC.

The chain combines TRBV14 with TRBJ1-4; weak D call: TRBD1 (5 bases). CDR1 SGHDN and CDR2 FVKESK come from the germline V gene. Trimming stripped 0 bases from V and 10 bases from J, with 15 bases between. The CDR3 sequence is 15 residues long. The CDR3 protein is CASSQDWQGIGKLFF. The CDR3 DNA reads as TGTGCCAGCAGCCAAGACTGGCAGGGTATCGGAAAACTGTTTTTT.

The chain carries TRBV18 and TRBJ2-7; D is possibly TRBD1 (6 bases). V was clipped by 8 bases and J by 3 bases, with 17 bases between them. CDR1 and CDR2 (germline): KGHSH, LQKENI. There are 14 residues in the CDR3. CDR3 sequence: CASAWGKQGYEQYF. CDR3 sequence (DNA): TGTGCCAGCGCCTGGGGGAAACAGGGCTACGAGCAGTACTTC.

The CDR3 protein is CASTTGGPPDTQYF. The CDR3 DNA sequence: TGTGCCAGCACTACGGGGGGCCCCCCAGATACGCAGTATTTT. V gene TRBV3-1 (or the pseudogene TRBV3-2) combines with J gene TRBJ2-3, with D possibly matching TRBD2 (7 bases). There are 14 residues in the CDR3. V was trimmed by 7 bases and J by 4 bases, leaving 15 bases between them. Germline assignment: CDR1 LGHDT and CDR2 YNNKEL (reference sequence).

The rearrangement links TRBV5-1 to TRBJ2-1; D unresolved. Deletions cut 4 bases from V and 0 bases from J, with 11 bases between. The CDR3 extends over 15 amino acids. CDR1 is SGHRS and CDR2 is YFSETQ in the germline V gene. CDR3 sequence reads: CASSLDGRSYNEQFF. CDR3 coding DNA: TGCGCCAGCAGCCTGGACGGTCGCTCCTACAATGAGCAGTTCTTC.

CDR3: CASSPRDGLPPFYYGYTF. In nucleotides, the CDR3 is TGTGCCAGCAGTCCTCGGGATGGCCTTCCACCATTCTACTATGGCTACACCTTC. This chain uses TRBV27 with TRBJ1-2; D not resolved. The germline V and J ends were trimmed by 5 bases and 3 bases, with 25 bases remaining between them. In germline, CDR1 is MNHEY, CDR2 SMNVEV (reference sequence). The length of the CDR3 is 18 residues.

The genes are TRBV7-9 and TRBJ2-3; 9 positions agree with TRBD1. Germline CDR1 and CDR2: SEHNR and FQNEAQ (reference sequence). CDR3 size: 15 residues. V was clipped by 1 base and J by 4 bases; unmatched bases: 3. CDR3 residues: CASSLGQGEADTQYF. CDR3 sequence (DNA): TGTGCCAGCAGCTTAGGACAGGGGGAGGCAGATACGCAGTATTTT.

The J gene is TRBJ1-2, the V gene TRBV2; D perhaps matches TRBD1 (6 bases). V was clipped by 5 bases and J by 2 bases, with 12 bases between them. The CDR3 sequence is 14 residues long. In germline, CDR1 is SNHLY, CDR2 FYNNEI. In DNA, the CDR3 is TGTGCCAGCAGTTTGGACAGAAACAACTATGGCTACACCTTC. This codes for CASSLDRNNYGYTF.

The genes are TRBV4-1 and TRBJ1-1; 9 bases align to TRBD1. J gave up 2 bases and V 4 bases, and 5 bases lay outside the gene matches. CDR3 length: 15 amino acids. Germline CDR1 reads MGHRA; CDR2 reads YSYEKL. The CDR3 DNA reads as TGCGCCAGCAGCCCCCCGGGACAGGGAAACACTGAAGCTTTCTTT. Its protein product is CASSPPGQGNTEAFF.

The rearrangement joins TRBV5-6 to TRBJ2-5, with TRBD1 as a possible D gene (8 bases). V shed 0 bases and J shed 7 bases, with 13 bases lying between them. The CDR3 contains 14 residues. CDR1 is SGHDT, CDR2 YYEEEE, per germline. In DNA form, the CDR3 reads TGTGCCAGCAGCTTGGTGGGAGGGACAGGGACCCAGTACTTC. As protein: CASSLVGGTGTQYF.

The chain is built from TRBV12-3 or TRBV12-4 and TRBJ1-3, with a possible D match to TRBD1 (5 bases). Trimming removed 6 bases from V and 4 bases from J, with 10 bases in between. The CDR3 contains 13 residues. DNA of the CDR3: TGTGCCAGCAGCATTGGACAAGGAAACACCATATATTTT. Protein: CASSIGQGNTIYF.

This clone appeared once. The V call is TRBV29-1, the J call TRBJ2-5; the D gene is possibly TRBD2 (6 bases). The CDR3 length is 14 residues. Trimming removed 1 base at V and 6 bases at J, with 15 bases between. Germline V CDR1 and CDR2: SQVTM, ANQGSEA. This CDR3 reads CSVEVAGRLQTQYF. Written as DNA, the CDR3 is TGCAGCGTTGAAGTGGCGGGGCGCTTACAGACCCAGTACTTC.

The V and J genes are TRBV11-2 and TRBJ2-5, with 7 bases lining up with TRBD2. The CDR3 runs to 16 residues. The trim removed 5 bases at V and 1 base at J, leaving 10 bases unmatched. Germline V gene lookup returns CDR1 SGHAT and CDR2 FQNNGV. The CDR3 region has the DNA TGTGCCAGCAGCCTAGGCCCTGCTAGCGGCCAAGAGACCCAGTACTTC. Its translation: CASSLGPASGQETQYF.

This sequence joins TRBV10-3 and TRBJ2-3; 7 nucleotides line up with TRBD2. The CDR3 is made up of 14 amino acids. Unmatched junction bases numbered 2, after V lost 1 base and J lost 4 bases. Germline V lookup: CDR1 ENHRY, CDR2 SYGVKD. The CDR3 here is CAISEWGGPDTQYF. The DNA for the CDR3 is TGTGCCATCAGTGAGTGGGGGGGTCCAGATACGCAGTATTTT.

The CDR3, as DNA: TGTGCCAGCGGTACAGGGATCGGCAATCAGCCCCAGCATTTT. Its translation is CASGTGIGNQPQHF. The chain employs TRBV28 and TRBJ1-5; a possible D gene is TRBD1 (6 bases). The V and J ends lost 8 bases and 2 bases respectively, with 13 bases between them. The germline V gene encodes CDR1 MDHEN and CDR2 SYDVKM. The CDR3 totals 14 residues.

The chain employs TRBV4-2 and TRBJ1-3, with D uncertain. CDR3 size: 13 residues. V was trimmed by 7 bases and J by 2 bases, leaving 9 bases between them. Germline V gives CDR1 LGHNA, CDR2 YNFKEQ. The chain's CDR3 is CASMSFPGNTIYF. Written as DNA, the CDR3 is TGTGCCAGCATGTCCTTCCCTGGAAACACCATATATTTT.

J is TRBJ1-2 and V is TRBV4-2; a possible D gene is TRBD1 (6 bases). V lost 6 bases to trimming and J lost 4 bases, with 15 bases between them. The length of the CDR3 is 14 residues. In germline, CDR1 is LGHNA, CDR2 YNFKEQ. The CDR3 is CASRKTGTLYGYTF. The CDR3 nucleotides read TGTGCCAGCAGAAAAACCGGGACACTCTATGGCTACACCTTC.

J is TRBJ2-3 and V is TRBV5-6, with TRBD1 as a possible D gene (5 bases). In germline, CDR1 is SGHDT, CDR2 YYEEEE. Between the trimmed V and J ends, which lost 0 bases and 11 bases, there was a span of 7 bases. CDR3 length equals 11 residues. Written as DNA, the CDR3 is TGTGCCAGCAGCTTGGAAGGACAGCAGTATTTT. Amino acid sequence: CASSLEGQQYF.

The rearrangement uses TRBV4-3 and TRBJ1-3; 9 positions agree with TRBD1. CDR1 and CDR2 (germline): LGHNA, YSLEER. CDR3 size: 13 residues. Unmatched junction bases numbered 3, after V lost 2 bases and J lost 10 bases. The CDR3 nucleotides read TGCGCCAGCAGCCAAACAGGGGGCGCGACCATATATTTT. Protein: CASSQTGGATIYF.

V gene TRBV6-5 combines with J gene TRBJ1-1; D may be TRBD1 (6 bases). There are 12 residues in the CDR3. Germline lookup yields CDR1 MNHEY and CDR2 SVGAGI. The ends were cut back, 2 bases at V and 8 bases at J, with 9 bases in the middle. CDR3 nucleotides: TGTGCCAGCAGTTACGGACAGCCGGAAGCTTTCTTT. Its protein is CASSYGQPEAFF.

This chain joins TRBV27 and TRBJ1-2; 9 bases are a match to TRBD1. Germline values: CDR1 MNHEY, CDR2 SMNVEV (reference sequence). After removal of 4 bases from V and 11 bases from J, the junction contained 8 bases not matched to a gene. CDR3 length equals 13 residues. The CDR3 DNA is TGTGCCAGCAGTTCCGGGACAGGGTATATATACACCTTC. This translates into CASSSGTGYIYTF.

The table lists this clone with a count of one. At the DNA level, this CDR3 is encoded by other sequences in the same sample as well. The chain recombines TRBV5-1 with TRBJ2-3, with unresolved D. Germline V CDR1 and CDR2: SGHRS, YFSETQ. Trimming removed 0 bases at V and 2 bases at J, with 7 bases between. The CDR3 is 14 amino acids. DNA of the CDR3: TGCGCCAGCAGCTTGGGACAAGCCACAGATACGCAGTATTTT. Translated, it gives CASSLGQATDTQYF.

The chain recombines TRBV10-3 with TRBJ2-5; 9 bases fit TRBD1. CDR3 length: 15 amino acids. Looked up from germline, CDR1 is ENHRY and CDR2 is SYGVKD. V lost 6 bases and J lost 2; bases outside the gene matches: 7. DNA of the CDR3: TGTGCCATCAGGAGGGACAGGGTGAGACAAGAGACCCAGTACTTC. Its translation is CAIRRDRVRQETQYF.

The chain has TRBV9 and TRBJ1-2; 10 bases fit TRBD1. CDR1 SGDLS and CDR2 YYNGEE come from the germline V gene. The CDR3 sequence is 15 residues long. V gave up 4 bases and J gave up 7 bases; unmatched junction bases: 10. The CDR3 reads CASSLLPGQGFGYTF. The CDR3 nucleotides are TGTGCCAGCAGCCTCCTCCCGGGACAGGGGTTTGGCTACACCTTC.

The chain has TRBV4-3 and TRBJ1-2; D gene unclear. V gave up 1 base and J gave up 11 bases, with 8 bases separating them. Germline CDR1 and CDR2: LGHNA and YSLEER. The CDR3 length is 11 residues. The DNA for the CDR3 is TGCGCCAGCAGCCAAGGGGCGCGATACACCTTC. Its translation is CASSQGARYTF.

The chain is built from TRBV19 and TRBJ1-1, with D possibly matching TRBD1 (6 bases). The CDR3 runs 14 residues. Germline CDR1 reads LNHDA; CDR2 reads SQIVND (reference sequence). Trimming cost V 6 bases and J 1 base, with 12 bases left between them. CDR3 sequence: CASSPVGQNTEAFF. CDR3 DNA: TGTGCCAGTAGCCCGGTGGGACAGAACACTGAAGCTTTCTTT.

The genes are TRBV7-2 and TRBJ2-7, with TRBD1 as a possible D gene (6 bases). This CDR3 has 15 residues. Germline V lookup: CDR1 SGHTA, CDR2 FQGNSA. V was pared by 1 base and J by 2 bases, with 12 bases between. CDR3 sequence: CASSLVARGPYEQYF. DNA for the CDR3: TGTGCCAGCAGCTTAGTTGCCAGGGGCCCCTACGAGCAGTACTTC.